This T cell receptor beta chain was sequenced during a study of blood T cell repertoires in COVID-19. Cohort allocation depended upon clinical history that participants reported. The method was immunoSEQ multiplex PCR; TCRdb's version includes in-frame clones alone and lacks a portion of them. Of 390,000 or so clones in the sample, around four fifths were seen once. The CDR3 loop spans 22 amino acids. Trimming pared 0 bases from V and 0 bases from J, leaving 28 bases between. Germline CDR1 SGHRS, CDR2 YFSETQ. Sequencing was carried out using PBMCs or T cells enriched from blood (not recorded which). This chain connects TRBV5-1 to TRBJ2-1; possibly TRBD2 for D (5 bases). The clonotype comes from a woman aged 50 to 60 who had recovered from COVID-19. The CDR3 DNA is TGCGCCAGCAGCTTGGCCGGGAAGAAGAAGGGTTCGGCAGCCGTCTCCTACAATGAGCAGTTCTTC. This sequence encodes CASSLAGKKKGSAAVSYNEQFF.